This passage covers 32 T cell receptor beta chains from one sample sequenced in a study of T cell repertoires in cytomegalovirus infection. TCRdb ran MiXCR on the reads and lists one entry per CDR3 protein. The repertoire holds 250,000 to 350,000 distinct CDR3 sequences, roughly 25% seen once, with about 14% in the top ten. Sequences were obtained from PBMCs. These receptors came from a human donor in good health (CMV status not recorded). Some clones in this sample may be carry-over from other donors' samples.

This clonotype was detected ten times or more. This rearrangement joins TRBV7-2 to TRBJ2-3; no clear D. Trimming shortened V by 2 bases and J by 2 bases, and 8 bases separated the two germline ends. Germline V gene data show CDR1 as SGHTA and CDR2 as FQGNSA. There are 14 residues in the CDR3. The CDR3 loop is CASSLSQITDTQYF. As DNA, the CDR3 is TGTGCCAGCAGCTTATCCCAGATCACAGATACGCAGTATTTT.

The rearrangement links TRBV6-2 or TRBV6-3 to TRBJ2-1; the match to TRBD2 covers 13 bases. Trimming cost V 5 bases and J 7 bases; bases outside gene matches: 8. This CDR3 has 16 amino acids. Looked up from germline, CDR1 is MNHEY and CDR2 is SVGEGT. The CDR3 nucleotides are TGTGCCAGCAGTCAAAAACTAGCGGGAGGGAGGAATGAGCAGTTCTTC. The encoded protein is CASSQKLAGGRNEQFF.

V usage is TRBV7-8 and J usage is TRBJ1-4; D gene uncertain. Germline V CDR1 and CDR2: SGHVS, FQNEAQ. V shed 3 bases and J shed 8 bases, with 10 bases lying between them. This CDR3 has 13 amino acids. CDR3 sequence: CASSLGYREKLFF. CDR3 bases: TGTGCCAGCAGCTTGGGGTACCGGGAAAAACTGTTTTTT.

The table lists this clonotype with a few counts. The CDR3 loop is CASSLVLLSSSYEQYF. The DNA for the CDR3 is TGTGCCAGCAGCTTAGTCCTTTTATCTAGCTCCTACGAGCAGTACTTC. The chain has TRBV7-9 and TRBJ2-7; the D is unclear. CDR1 and CDR2 from the germline V gene are SEHNR and FQNEAQ (reference sequence). There are 16 residues in the CDR3. Deletions cut 1 base from V and 0 bases from J, with 13 bases between.

The chain couples TRBV2 to TRBJ2-7; no clear D gene. The germline V and J ends were trimmed by 7 bases and 5 bases, with 15 bases remaining between them. The CDR3 loop spans 13 amino acids. Germline-derived CDR1 and CDR2 are SNHLY and FYNNEI. The CDR3 loop reads CASNPGGIHEQYF. The CDR3 region has the DNA TGTGCCAGCAACCCAGGTGGTATCCACGAGCAGTACTTC.

The sample holds many counts of this clonotype. The gene calls are TRBV7-2 and TRBJ1-3; the D gene is possibly TRBD1 (6 bases). The length of the CDR3 is 15 residues. In germline, CDR1 is SGHTA, CDR2 FQGNSA. Deletions cut 5 bases from V and 3 bases from J, with 14 bases between. CDR3 nucleotide sequence: TGTGCCAGCAGCGGGGGTCGGGGGCTTGGAAACACCATATATTTT. This sequence encodes CASSGGRGLGNTIYF. The variable domain in full, with the rest retrieved from reference TRBV7-2 and TRBJ1-3, is GAGVSQSPSNKVTEKGKDVELRCDPISGHTALYWYRQSLGQGLEFLIYFQGNSAPDKSGLPSDRFSAERTGGSVSTLTIQRTQQEDSAVYLCASSGGRGLGNTIYFGEGSWLTVV.

The J gene is TRBJ1-4, the V gene TRBV4-3, with D unclear. V lost 0 bases and J lost 3, with 14 bases in between. This CDR3 is 17 amino acids long. CDR1 LGHNA and CDR2 YSLEER come from the germline V gene. The CDR3 bases are TGCGCCAGCAGCCAAGAGCGGCAAATTGGGCCTAATGAAAAACTGTTTTTT. Its protein is CASSQERQIGPNEKLFF.

Points on this clonotype: This could be a read error, since a much larger clone is one nucleotide away. The chain combines TRBV7-2 with TRBJ1-2; TRBD1 is a possible D gene (5 bases). Germline loops: CDR1 SGHTA, CDR2 FQGNSA. The CDR3 runs to 15 residues. The CDR3: CACSPFFGQGYGYTF. The DNA for the CDR3 is TGTGCCTGCAGCCCCTTTTTCGGGCAGGGCTATGGCTACACCTTC.

This clonotype was counted at least ten times. The chain employs TRBV5-1 and TRBJ1-1; 11 bases are a match to TRBD1. This CDR3 contains 17 residues. CDR1 SGHRS and CDR2 YFSETQ come from the germline V gene. With 4 bases clipped from V and 6 bases from J, the junction kept 14 bases outside the gene matches. The CDR3 bases are TGCGCCAGCAGCCCTGGACAGGGGGCTTCGAAAGGCGCTGAAGCTTTCTTT. Amino acid sequence: CASSPGQGASKGAEAFF.

The V and J genes are TRBV6-1 and TRBJ1-3, with D uncertain. Trimming cost V 2 bases and J 3 bases, with 8 bases left between them. CDR3 length: 14 residues. Germline V gene sequence: CDR1 MNHNS, CDR2 SASEGT. In DNA, the CDR3 is TGTGCCAGCAGTGAAAGTGACGGTGGAAACACCATATATTTT. Residues: CASSESDGGNTIYF.

This chain links TRBV7-2 with TRBJ2-7; no firm D call. In germline, CDR1 is SGHTA, CDR2 FQGNSA. This CDR3 has 14 residues. Trimming removed 1 base from V and 1 base from J, with 8 bases in between. In DNA form, the CDR3 reads TGTGCCAGCAGCTTAGACCCCCAATCCTACGAGCAGTACTTC. Its protein is CASSLDPQSYEQYF.

V is TRBV6-2 or TRBV6-3 and J is TRBJ2-5; 8 bases are a match to TRBD2. This CDR3 contains 16 residues. The junction had 11 bases not matched to a gene; V was cut back by 2 bases and J by 6 bases. Per the germline V gene, CDR1 is MNHEY and CDR2 is SVGEGT. This chain's CDR3 is CASSYPPRAGGKTQYF. In DNA, the CDR3 is TGTGCCAGCAGTTACCCACCAAGGGCGGGAGGAAAGACCCAGTACTTC.

This clonotype occurred a few times. The chain links TRBV11-2 to TRBJ2-5; D is unclear. Trimming shortened V by 3 bases and J by 7 bases, and 12 bases separated the two germline ends. The length of the CDR3 is 13 residues. CDR1 is SGHAT and CDR2 is FQNNGV in the germline V gene. CDR3 sequence reads: CASSLGREGTQYF. CDR3 bases: TGTGCCAGCAGCTTGGGAAGGGAAGGGACCCAGTACTTC. Complete variable domain (other parts from reference TRBV11-2 and TRBJ2-5): EAGVAQSPRYKIIEKRQSVAFWCNPISGHATLYWYQQILGQGPKLLIQFQNNGVVDDSQLPKDRFSAERLKGVDSTLKIQPAKLEDSAVYLCASSLGREGTQYFGPGTRLLVL.

The chain uses TRBV20-1 and TRBJ1-6; D not resolved. CDR1 DFQATT and CDR2 SNEGSKA come from the germline V gene (reference sequence). Trimming shortened V by 1 base and J by 0 bases, and 19 bases separated the two germline ends. This CDR3 comprises 19 residues. The CDR3 DNA follows: TGCAGTGCTAGAGCATTAACTAGAACCCGAGGCTCCTATAATTCACCCCTCCACTTT. It codes for CSARALTRTRGSYNSPLHF.

This chain links TRBV19 with TRBJ1-5, with 7 bases that match TRBD1. The CDR3 spans 14 residues. The ends lost 8 bases at V and 4 bases at J; junction bases unmatched: 8. Per the germline V gene, CDR1 is LNHDA and CDR2 is SQIVND (reference sequence). This CDR3 is CASWTGFGNQPQHF. The DNA of the CDR3 is TGTGCCAGTTGGACAGGTTTTGGGAATCAGCCCCAGCATTTT.

This clonotype occurred a few times. V and J are TRBV27 and TRBJ2-4, with 10 nucleotides matching TRBD2. CDR3 length: 17 residues. The germline V gene encodes CDR1 MNHEY and CDR2 SMNVEV (reference sequence). Trimming took 6 bases from V and 0 from J; bases not matched to a gene: 8. The CDR3 loop reads CASSLRLAGLAKNIQYF. The CDR3 bases are TGTGCCAGCAGCCTACGACTAGCGGGCTTAGCCAAAAACATTCAGTACTTC.

V is TRBV20-1 and J is TRBJ2-3, with 8 bases matching TRBD2. The CDR3 loop spans 16 amino acids. Germline values: CDR1 DFQATT, CDR2 SNEGSKA (reference sequence). Trimming took 6 bases from V and 6 from J; bases not matched to a gene: 17. The CDR3: CSAPHSGGGRSDTQYF. The DNA of the CDR3 is TGCAGTGCACCGCACAGCGGGGGAGGCAGATCCGATACGCAGTATTTT.

This sequence joins TRBV6-6 and TRBJ1-2; D is unresolved. The V gene's germline CDR1 is MNHNY and CDR2 SVGAGI (reference sequence). The CDR3 is 13 residues long. V lost 8 bases, J lost 4 bases, and 14 bases lay in between. The CDR3 nucleotides read TGTGCCAGCGGGCCGGGTTCAGGCTATGGCTACACCTTC. Encoded protein: CASGPGSGYGYTF.

The chain joins TRBV20-1 to TRBJ2-1; D call uncertain. V lost 5 bases and J lost 5, with 16 bases in between. CDR3 size: 14 residues. Germline V gives CDR1 DFQATT, CDR2 SNEGSKA (reference sequence). CDR3 DNA sequence: TGCAGTGCTCCTGGTGGGAAAACGGACAATGAGCAGTTCTTC. Its protein is CSAPGGKTDNEQFF.

This clonotype was seen more than once but under ten times. The chain links TRBV5-4 to TRBJ2-5; D is unclear. Germline-derived CDR1 and CDR2 are SGHNT and YYREEE (reference sequence). This CDR3 region has 13 residues. The V end lost 1 base, the J end lost 2 bases, and 6 bases lay between the germline ends. The CDR3 spells CASSLPTQETQYF. The CDR3 DNA reads as TGTGCCAGCAGCTTGCCCACGCAAGAGACCCAGTACTTC.

In DNA, the CDR3 is TGCGCCAGCAGCCAAGAGGCCATGATTAGGGGGGAGCAGTACTTC. This sequence encodes CASSQEAMIRGEQYF. J is TRBJ2-7 and V is TRBV4-3; the D gene is possibly TRBD1 (6 bases). V was cut by 0 bases and J by 7 bases, with 16 bases left in between. Per the germline V gene, CDR1 is LGHNA and CDR2 is YSLEER. CDR3 length: 15 residues.

The chain recombines TRBV7-3 with TRBJ1-2, with 10 bases lining up with TRBD1. The CDR3 runs to 13 residues. With V trimmed by 3 bases and J by 8 bases, 3 bases remained unmatched. Germline-derived CDR1 and CDR2 are SGHTA and FQGTGA. The CDR3 protein is CASSLTGGDGYTF. CDR3 DNA sequence: TGTGCCAGCAGCTTGACAGGGGGCGACGGCTACACCTTC.

This clonotype has a handful of counts. This chain connects TRBV6-2 or TRBV6-3 to TRBJ1-5, with 7 nucleotides matching TRBD1. The germline V gene encodes CDR1 MNHEY and CDR2 SVGEGT. With V trimmed by 5 bases and J by 10 bases, 11 bases remained unmatched. CDR3 size: 14 residues. CDR3 in amino acids: CASSQNRGLRPQHF. The CDR3 coding sequence is TGTGCCAGCAGTCAGAACAGGGGACTGCGACCCCAGCATTTT.

This clonotype was seen many times. This chain links TRBV5-6 with TRBJ1-5, with 10 bases that match TRBD1. Germline CDR1 reads SGHDT; CDR2 reads YYEEEE. The CDR3 extends over 14 amino acids. After removal of 3 bases from V and 7 bases from J, the junction contained 4 bases not matched to a gene. The CDR3 DNA reads TGTGCCAGCAGCTCGACAGGGGGCGACCAGCCCCAGCATTTT. This translates into CASSSTGGDQPQHF.

This clonotype was recorded many times. V and J are TRBV7-6 and TRBJ2-6; no reliable D call. V was pared by 5 bases and J by 0 bases, with 5 bases between. Germline lookup yields CDR1 SGHVS and CDR2 FNYEAQ. The CDR3 consists of 14 residues. The CDR3 nucleotides read TGTGCCAGCAGCCAAAACTCTGGGGCCAACGTCCTGACTTTC. This codes for CASSQNSGANVLTF. Full variable domain (rest looked up from reference TRBV7-6 and TRBJ2-6): GAGVSQSPRYKVTKRGQDVALRCDPISGHVSLYWYRQALGQGPEFLTYFNYEAQQDKSGLPNDRFSAERPEGSISTLTIQRTEQRDSAMYRCASSQNSGANVLTFGAGSRLTVL.

This clonotype came up many times. The chain joins TRBV7-2 to TRBJ1-1; D is ambiguous. Trimming stripped 3 bases from V and 7 bases from J, with 9 bases between. The CDR3 sequence is 12 residues long. Germline-derived CDR1 and CDR2 are SGHTA and FQGNSA. As DNA, the CDR3 is TGTGCCAGCAGCTTTGACATCAATGAAGCTTTCTTT. Residues: CASSFDINEAFF.

This clonotype was detected a few times. The CDR3 nucleotides read TGTGCCATCAAGGTTTCCGACAGCTATAATTCACCCCTCCACTTT. Residues: CAIKVSDSYNSPLHF. The chain employs TRBV10-3 and TRBJ1-6; D may be TRBD1 (5 bases). Trimming removed 7 bases at V and 3 bases at J, with 13 bases between. The CDR3 totals 15 residues. In germline, CDR1 is ENHRY, CDR2 SYGVKD.

This clonotype appeared a single time. The rearrangement uses TRBV23-1 and TRBJ2-7; D gene ambiguous. TRBV23-1 has ORF status, its function being uncertain. The CDR3 consists of 12 residues. V gave up 3 bases and J gave up 4 bases, with 7 bases separating them. This chain's CDR3 is CASSHRGYEQYF. CDR3 coding DNA: TGCGCCAGCAGTCATCGAGGTTACGAGCAGTACTTC.

CDR3 protein: CSVDTDTRETQYF. In DNA form, the CDR3 reads TGCAGCGTTGATACAGACACCCGGGAGACCCAGTACTTC. The V gene is TRBV29-1, the J gene TRBJ2-5; D is uncertain. Germline V gene lookup returns CDR1 SQVTM and CDR2 ANQGSEA. V lost 3 bases and J 5 bases, leaving 13 bases between the germline ends. The CDR3 spans 13 residues. Looking up the rest from reference TRBV29-1 and TRBJ2-5 gives the full variable domain: SAVISQKPSRDICQRGTSLTIQCQVDSQVTMMFWYRQQPGQSLTLIATANQGSEATYESGFVIDKFPISRPNLTFSTLTVSNMSPEDSSIYLCSVDTDTRETQYFGPGTRLLVL.

The DNA of the CDR3 is TGCAGTGCTAGAGAGGCGGGGAGCTCCTACGAGCAGTACTTC. Residues: CSAREAGSSYEQYF. The chain carries TRBV20-1 and TRBJ2-7; D is perhaps TRBD2 (6 bases). CDR3 length: 14 amino acids. CDR1 is DFQATT and CDR2 is SNEGSKA in the germline V gene (reference sequence). Trimming stripped 0 bases from V and 0 bases from J, with 9 bases between.

The table lists this clonotype with a few counts. This chain uses TRBV3-1 with TRBJ2-3; the match to TRBD2 covers 11 bases. This CDR3 has 16 amino acids. CDR1 LGHDT and CDR2 YNNKEL come from the germline V gene (reference sequence). After removal of 6 bases from V and 5 bases from J, the junction contained 10 bases not matched to a gene. The CDR3 reads CASSQMALAGEDTQYF. The CDR3, as DNA: TGTGCCAGCAGTCAGATGGCACTAGCGGGGGAAGATACGCAGTATTTT.

This chain uses TRBV14 with TRBJ2-3, with D possibly TRBD1 on 5 matching bases. This CDR3 has 13 residues. V was shortened by 0 bases and J by 4 bases, with 5 bases between the two germline ends. Germline lookup yields CDR1 SGHDN and CDR2 FVKESK. The CDR3: CASSQDRADTQYF. As DNA, the CDR3 is TGTGCCAGCAGCCAAGACAGGGCAGATACGCAGTATTTT.